One sample yielded the 2 T cell receptor beta chains listed below, sequenced in a study of blood T cell repertoires in COVID-19. Profiled with immunoSEQ multiplex PCR; TCRdb holds only in-frame clones, not every one. The data show approximately 400,000 clones, 80% to 95% seen once. The specimen sequenced was PBMCs or T cells enriched from blood (not recorded which). These receptors all stem from a woman aged 40-49 years who had been exposed to COVID-19.

The rearrangement links TRBV6-2 or TRBV6-3 to TRBJ1-3; D is undetermined. V was trimmed by 2 bases and J by 4 bases, leaving 3 bases between them. The CDR3 loop spans 12 amino acids. The germline gives CDR1 MNHEY, CDR2 SVGEGT. As DNA, the CDR3 is TGTGCCAGCAGTTACCTCGGAAACACCATATATTTT. Amino acids: CASSYLGNTIYF.

This sequence joins TRBV24-1 and TRBJ2-1; tentatively, D is TRBD2 (5 bases). Trimming removed 3 bases from V and 15 bases from J, with 20 bases in between. CDR3 length equals 14 residues. Germline V gives CDR1 KGHDR, CDR2 SFDVKD. The CDR3: CATSDPSLPLVLFF. CDR3 DNA sequence: TGTGCCACCAGTGATCCGAGCCTACCACTAGTCCTGTTCTTC.